These T cell receptor beta chains were read from a single sample in a study of response to subunit inactivated influenza vaccine. Each CDR3 protein is one row after TCRdb ran MiXCR on the RT-PCR reads. The sample holds a few hundred thousand distinct CDR3 sequences, less than 15% seen once. Sequencing used PBMCs from blood, obtained 11 to 12 days after vaccination. The receptor source for this set is a man aged 45 to 65 who received an inactivated influenza vaccine. Both conserved end residues are part of each CDR3. A D gene is named only where the DNA matches it firmly. Some rows mark clone size as missing; the rest say once, few, many or name a class of expanded clone.

d_gene	abundance	v_gene	j_gene	CDR3nt	CDR3aa
NA	many	TRBV15	TRBJ1-2	TGTGCCACCAGCAGAGATCTCGACTTAGGTGGCTACACCTTC	CATSRDLDLGGYTF
NA	few	TRBV7-8	TRBJ2-7	TGTGCCAGCAGCTCCTCCGGGACACGGCAGTACTTC	CASSSSGTRQYF
TRBD2	few	TRBV12-3/TRBV12-4	TRBJ2-7	TGTGCCAGCAGCCCCACCGGGACTAGCTCCTACGAGCAGTACTTC	CASSPTGTSSYEQYF
NA	few	TRBV4-1	TRBJ2-3	TGCGCCAGCAGCCTGGGACCTCTAAACACAGATACGCAGTATTTT	CASSLGPLNTDTQYF
TRBD1	NA	TRBV11-2	TRBJ2-6	TGTGCCAGCAGCCCGGGACAGGGGCTATCCCAGGTCCCTGGGGCCAACGTCCTGACTTTC	CASSPGQGLSQVPGANVLTF
NA	NA	TRBV5-1	TRBJ1-1	TGCGCCAGCAGCTTGGTGGGTCCAGCTGAAGCTTTCTTT	CASSLVGPAEAFF
TRBD2	NA	TRBV7-8	TRBJ2-2	TGTGCCAGCAGCTTATTGGGGCTAGCGGGGATAGCCGGGGAGCTGTTTTTT	CASSLLGLAGIAGELFF
NA	NA	TRBV29-1	TRBJ1-2	TGCAGCGTCATGAACCAGCAATCTAACTATGGCTACACCTTC	CSVMNQQSNYGYTF
TRBD2	few	TRBV4-1	TRBJ2-4	TGCGCCAGCAGCCAGACTAGCGGGAGGGCGGCCAAAAACATTCAGTACTTC	CASSQTSGRAAKNIQYF
NA	many	TRBV4-1	TRBJ2-5	TGCGCCAGCAGCCAAGATAAGGGGAAAGAGACCCAGTACTTC	CASSQDKGKETQYF
TRBD1	NA	TRBV12-3/TRBV12-4	TRBJ1-3	TGTGCCAGCAGACCGGGACAGGGCTCTGGAAACACCATATATTTT	CASRPGQGSGNTIYF
NA	few	TRBV6-6	TRBJ2-4	TGTGCCACCTTAGGGCTAGCCAAAAACATTCAGTACTTC	CATLGLAKNIQYF
TRBD2	NA	TRBV9	TRBJ2-7	TGTGCCAGCAGCTCCGGACTAGCGGGGGCTCGGTACTTC	CASSSGLAGARYF
NA	NA	TRBV5-6	TRBJ1-1	TGTGCCACCAGGGGTATAGCGAACACTGAAGCTTTCTTT	CATRGIANTEAFF
NA	NA	TRBV5-5	TRBJ2-7	TGTGCCAGCAGCTGGGACGGACACTACGAGCAGTACTTC	CASSWDGHYEQYF
TRBD1	NA	TRBV19	TRBJ1-2	TGTGCCAGTAGTATCGGGACAGCGGGGGGCTACACCTTC	CASSIGTAGGYTF
NA	NA	TRBV6-1	TRBJ2-1	TGTGCCAGCAGTGCCCCAGGAGGCTACAATGAGCAGTTCTTC	CASSAPGGYNEQFF
NA	NA	TRBV5-1	TRBJ2-2	TGCGCCAGCAGCTGGGGGTCTCCCGGGGAGCTGTTTTTT	CASSWGSPGELFF
NA	many	TRBV11-3	TRBJ2-1	TGTGCCAGCAGCTACACAAACTACAATGAGCAGTTCTTC	CASSYTNYNEQFF
TRBD2	once	TRBV11-2	TRBJ2-1	TGTGCCAGCAGCAAGGGACTAGCGGGAGGGTTTGAGCAGTTCTTC	CASSKGLAGGFEQFF
NA	many	TRBV12-3/TRBV12-4	TRBJ1-2	TGTGCCAGCAGTTTAGGGCAGGGAGCTAACTATGGCTACACCTTC	CASSLGQGANYGYTF
NA	NA	TRBV12-3/TRBV12-4	TRBJ1-4	TGTGCCAGCAGTGAAACAGGGTCTGATGAAAAACTGTTTTTT	CASSETGSDEKLFF
NA	few	TRBV20-1	TRBJ2-1	TGCAGTGCTAGAATTCGCGGGCCGACCCACTTCTTC	CSARIRGPTHFF
NA	many	TRBV4-3	TRBJ2-1	TGCGCCAGCAGCCAAGAGAAGGGGGGATCCGAGCAGTTCTTC	CASSQEKGGSEQFF
NA	NA	TRBV6-5	TRBJ2-7	TGTGCCAGCAGTTACTCTAGACAATCCTACGAGCAGTACTTC	CASSYSRQSYEQYF
TRBD2	NA	TRBV10-3	TRBJ2-3	TGTGCCATCAGTGGATCCTTTATGCTGACTAGCGGAAGCACAGATACGCAGTATTTT	CAISGSFMLTSGSTDTQYF
NA	NA	TRBV4-3	TRBJ2-7	TGCGCCAGCAGCCAGGGGACCAGAGCGGCTGACGAGCAGTACTTC	CASSQGTRAADEQYF
TRBD2	few	TRBV12-3/TRBV12-4	TRBJ2-3	TGTGCCAGCAGTTTGACTAGCGGGGGTGCCACAGATACGCAGTATTTT	CASSLTSGGATDTQYF
NA	few	TRBV20-1	TRBJ2-4	TGCAGTCAGTCTTCCGTGTTAGGCATTCAGTACTTC	CSQSSVLGIQYF
TRBD2	NA	TRBV20-1	TRBJ2-7	TGCAGTGCTAGACCCGGACTAGCGGAAGCGTACGAGCAGTACTTC	CSARPGLAEAYEQYF
NA	few	TRBV12-3/TRBV12-4	TRBJ2-7	TGTGCCAGCAGTTCCTGGACATACGAGCAGTACTTC	CASSSWTYEQYF
NA	few	TRBV15	TRBJ2-7	TGTGCCACCAGCAGAGATCTGGTTCTAGCCCGGGAGCAGTACTTC	CATSRDLVLAREQYF
NA	few	TRBV29-1	TRBJ2-7	TGCAGCGTTGGTGGAACCTCTTACGAGCAGTACTTC	CSVGGTSYEQYF
TRBD1	few	TRBV10-2	TRBJ1-2	TGCGCCAGCAGTCATCCGTCCCTAGGACAGGGTGACTATGGCTACACCTTC	CASSHPSLGQGDYGYTF
TRBD1	NA	TRBV6-5	TRBJ2-3	TGTGCCAGCACTCACAGCCTCCGGGACAGGGAGGATTTT	CASTHSLRDREDF
TRBD2	few	TRBV5-1	TRBJ2-3	TGCGCCAGCAGCCAGATTGGACTAGCGGGGGTATCGGATACGCAGTATTTT	CASSQIGLAGVSDTQYF
TRBD1	NA	TRBV6-2/TRBV6-3	TRBJ2-5	TGTGCCAGCAGAGCGCCGGGACAGGTCCAAGAGACCCAGTACTTC	CASRAPGQVQETQYF
TRBD2	once	TRBV29-1	TRBJ2-3	TGCAGCGTGGGGACTAGCGGGAGGGATACGCAGTATTTT	CSVGTSGRDTQYF
NA	few	TRBV10-3	TRBJ1-1	TGTGCCATCAGTGAGTCGACAATGGCTTTCTTT	CAISESTMAFF
NA	few	TRBV9	TRBJ2-4	TGTGCCAGCAGCGTAGCTTTGACAGCGGACGACAGCATTCAGTACTTC	CASSVALTADDSIQYF
NA	few	TRBV6-6	TRBJ2-5	TGTGCCAGCAGTTACGTTGGGTCGGAGACCCAGTACTTC	CASSYVGSETQYF
NA	few	TRBV27	TRBJ1-2	TGTGCCAGCAGTCGCCGCCGGGACGGCAAAATCTATGGCTACACCTTC	CASSRRRDGKIYGYTF
NA	many	TRBV5-1	TRBJ1-2	TGCGCCAGCAGCACCGGACAGAGGGGGTACACCTTC	CASSTGQRGYTF
TRBD1	NA	TRBV5-5	TRBJ1-5	TGTGCCAGCAGCTTGGGTGACAGGGACCATCAGCCCCAGCATTTT	CASSLGDRDHQPQHF